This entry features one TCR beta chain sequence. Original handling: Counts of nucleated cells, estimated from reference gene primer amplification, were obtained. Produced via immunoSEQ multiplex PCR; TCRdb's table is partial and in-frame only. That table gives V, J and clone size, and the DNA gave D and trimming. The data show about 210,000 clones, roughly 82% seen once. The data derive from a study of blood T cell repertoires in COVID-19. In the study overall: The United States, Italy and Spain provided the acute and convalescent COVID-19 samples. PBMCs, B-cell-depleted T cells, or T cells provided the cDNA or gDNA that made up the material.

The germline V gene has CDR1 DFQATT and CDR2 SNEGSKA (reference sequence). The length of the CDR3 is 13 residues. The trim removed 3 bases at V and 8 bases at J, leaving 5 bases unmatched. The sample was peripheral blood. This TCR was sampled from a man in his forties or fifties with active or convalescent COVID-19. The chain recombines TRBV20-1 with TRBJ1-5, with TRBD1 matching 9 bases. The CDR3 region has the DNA TGCAGTGCTAGTATGACAGGGGGGAAGCCCCAGCATTTT. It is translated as CSASMTGGKPQHF.